Shown below are 26 T cell receptor beta chains from a single sample sequenced in a study of shared clonotypes between healthy human individuals (TCRdb year 2020). Receptor libraries were prepared by the immunoSEQ multiplex PCR assay. This immuneACCESS table, as held by TCRdb, lists in-frame sequences with V and J called but not all clones. Of the missing ones, under half trace to an unresolved V gene in checked studies; the others have no known cause. The sample contains just under 95,000 clones, 68% of them found a single time. In total, the top ten clones hold around half of the sample. Sequences were obtained from memory CD8+ T cells sorted from blood. In light of the paper, this sample's cell subset or site label describes: CD45RO+ cells pooled with CCR7-negative TemRA cells. All receptors come from a man aged 25-45 years in good health.

This clone has at least ten counts. This chain links TRBV10-2 with TRBJ2-1, with 7 bases matching TRBD2. Losses at the gene ends were 7 bases for V and 4 bases for J; bases not matched to a gene: 7. The germline gives CDR1 WSHSY, CDR2 SAAADI. The CDR3 length is 14 residues. DNA of the CDR3: TGCGCCAGCATGACGGGAGGAAATTACAATGAGCAGTTCTTC. Translation gives CASMTGGNYNEQFF.

The chain carries TRBV10-2 and TRBJ1-5, with 9 positions matching TRBD1. Trimming took 2 bases from V and 6 from J; bases not matched to a gene: 11. The CDR3 has 17 amino acids. The germline CDR1 and CDR2 sequences are WSHSY and SAAADI. CDR3 DNA sequence: TGCGCCAGCAGTGAGACCACAGGGGGCGGGTTAAGTCAGCCCCAGCATTTT. This codes for CASSETTGGGLSQPQHF.

The chain carries TRBV14 and TRBJ2-1, with D hard to call. The germline V and J ends were trimmed by 1 base and 2 bases, with 9 bases remaining between them. CDR3 length equals 15 residues. Germline lookup yields CDR1 SGHDN and CDR2 FVKESK. CDR3 DNA: TGTGCCAGCAGCCAAGTAAGTGGCACCTACAATGAGCAGTTCTTC. It is translated as CASSQVSGTYNEQFF.

As regards this clone: The junction departs from germline at one end; a sequencing error may be responsible. The gene calls are TRBV7-7 and TRBJ2-3; D assignment may be TRBD1 or TRBD2 (5 bases each). The V gene's germline CDR1 is SSHAT and CDR2 FNYEAQ (reference sequence). The CDR3 has 13 residues. DNA for the CDR3: TGTGCTAGCAGCGAGGGGTACACAGATACGCAGTATTTT. As protein: CASSEGYTDTQYF.

The chain couples TRBV27 to TRBJ2-2; unclear D gene. The CDR3 sequence is 12 residues long. Germline values: CDR1 MNHEY, CDR2 SMNVEV (reference sequence). The V gene lost 5 bases and the J gene lost 6 bases, with 7 bases spanning the gap. Written as DNA, the CDR3 is TGTGCCAGCAGTCCAATATCCGGGGAGCTGTTTTTT. This codes for CASSPISGELFF.

For the CDR3, the DNA is TGTGCCAGCACCCCTACGGCCCTGGGCACAGATACGCAGTATTTT. This translates into CASTPTALGTDTQYF. This chain links TRBV27 with TRBJ2-3; D remains ambiguous. In germline, CDR1 is MNHEY, CDR2 SMNVEV (reference sequence). V was shortened by 7 bases and J by 1 base, with 15 bases between the two germline ends. The CDR3 is 15 amino acids.

Many counts were recorded for this clone. CDR3 protein: CASSFQTPEGGYTF. The DNA of the CDR3 is TGCGCCAGCAGCTTCCAGACTCCTGAAGGGGGCTACACCTTC. The V call is TRBV5-1, the J call TRBJ1-2, with unresolved D. V was shortened by 2 bases and J by 8 bases, with 16 bases between the two germline ends. The CDR3 totals 14 residues. Per germline, CDR1 SGHRS and CDR2 YFSETQ.

The genes are TRBV7-9 and TRBJ2-1; D is ambiguous. The CDR3 sequence is 12 residues long. Per germline, CDR1 SEHNR and CDR2 FQNEAQ (reference sequence). Trimming stripped 1 base from V and 11 bases from J, with 9 bases between. CDR3 region: CASSLDSLQQFF. The CDR3, as DNA: TGTGCCAGCAGCTTAGATAGCCTCCAGCAGTTCTTC.

The rearrangement uses TRBV28 and TRBJ1-1; 9 nucleotides match TRBD1. V lost 6 bases and J lost 5; bases outside the gene matches: 10. The CDR3 length is 15 residues. Germline V gene sequence: CDR1 MDHEN, CDR2 SYDVKM. The CDR3 reads CASSRTGAYGTEAFF. CDR3 nucleotide sequence: TGTGCCAGCAGCCGGACAGGGGCGTATGGTACTGAAGCTTTCTTT.

The V gene is TRBV14, the J gene TRBJ2-7; 12 nucleotides line up with TRBD2. The CDR3 has 17 amino acids. The trim removed 4 bases at V and 1 base at J, leaving 8 bases unmatched. Germline V lookup: CDR1 SGHDN, CDR2 FVKESK. This CDR3 reads CASSPRTSGTLSYEQYF. CDR3 nucleotides: TGTGCCAGCAGCCCGCGGACTAGCGGGACCCTATCCTACGAGCAGTACTTC.

This chain uses TRBV6-5 with TRBJ2-1; TRBD1 agrees at 9 bases. The CDR3 length is 15 residues. Losses at the gene ends were 5 bases for V and 4 bases for J; bases not matched to a gene: 6. In germline, CDR1 is MNHEY, CDR2 SVGAGI. The CDR3 DNA sequence: TGTGCCAGCAGTAAGGGACAGGGTGCGTACAATGAGCAGTTCTTC. Its translation is CASSKGQGAYNEQFF.

This clone was seen more than once but under ten times. The chain joins TRBV5-4 to TRBJ1-1; 10 bases map to TRBD1. The germline CDR1 and CDR2 sequences are SGHNT and YYREEE (reference sequence). V lost 4 bases, J lost 2 bases, and 2 bases stayed unmatched. This CDR3 is built from 14 residues. CDR3 region: CASSRTGGNTEAFF. In nucleotides, the CDR3 is TGTGCCAGCAGCCGGACAGGGGGAAACACTGAAGCTTTCTTT.

V gene TRBV2 combines with J gene TRBJ2-1; 7 bases agree with TRBD2. Germline V gene sequence: CDR1 SNHLY, CDR2 FYNNEI. The CDR3 consists of 13 residues. V lost 5 bases and J lost 4; bases outside the gene matches: 2. CDR3 residues: CASSQREYNEQFF. The CDR3, as DNA: TGTGCCAGCAGTCAGCGGGAATACAATGAGCAGTTCTTC.

V usage is TRBV7-9 and J usage is TRBJ2-3; no definite D call. The germline CDR1 and CDR2 sequences are SEHNR and FQNEAQ (reference sequence). This CDR3 spans 15 amino acids. The V and J ends lost 1 base and 6 bases respectively, with 14 bases between them. The DNA of the CDR3 is TGTGCCAGCAGCTTAGTCCGTGCGCCGGCGGATACGCAGTATTTT. Translation: CASSLVRAPADTQYF.

This chain connects TRBV5-1 to TRBJ2-7, with D maybe TRBD2 (7 bases). The CDR3 is 15 amino acids. The germline V gene has CDR1 SGHRS and CDR2 YFSETQ. Trimming left V 4 bases short and J 0 bases short, with 14 bases between. CDR3 nucleotide sequence: TGCGCCAGCAGCCCACAAGGGGGGGACTCCTACGAGCAGTACTTC. This codes for CASSPQGGDSYEQYF.

This clone occurred a few times. The rearrangement joins TRBV2 to TRBJ2-2, with 7 bases identical to TRBD1. J was trimmed by 1 base and V by 6 bases; bases with no gene match: 5. The CDR3 has 15 residues. Germline V CDR1 and CDR2: SNHLY, FYNNEI. In DNA, the CDR3 is TGTGCCAGCAGACCCGGGACAGTGAACACCGGGGAGCTGTTTTTT. Protein product: CASRPGTVNTGELFF.

V gene TRBV7-2 combines with J gene TRBJ2-1, with 13 bases identical to TRBD2. Germline V gene sequence: CDR1 SGHTA, CDR2 FQGNSA. V lost 5 bases to trimming and J lost 5 bases; unmatched junction nucleotides: 3. There are 15 residues in the CDR3. The CDR3 region is CASSPGLAGDNEQFF. CDR3 in DNA: TGTGCCAGCAGCCCCGGACTAGCGGGGGACAATGAGCAGTTCTTC.

The J gene is TRBJ2-1, the V gene TRBV7-3; 8 positions agree with TRBD2. The CDR3 loop spans 15 amino acids. Unmatched junction bases numbered 11, after V lost 5 bases and J lost 8 bases. Germline V gene lookup returns CDR1 SGHTA and CDR2 FQGTGA. CDR3 region: CASSPRVAGTHEQFF. In DNA form, the CDR3 reads TGTGCCAGCAGCCCCCGGGTAGCGGGAACCCATGAGCAGTTCTTC.

Remarks on this clone: This same CDR3 is encoded by further DNA sequences in the sample. CDR3 bases: TGCAGCGTGGGTCAGAGGGGTAAGGTCGACGAGCAGTACTTC. Translating it yields CSVGQRGKVDEQYF. The V and J genes are TRBV29-1 and TRBJ2-7, with D perhaps given as TRBD1 or TRBD2 (5 bases each). Trimming shortened V by 6 bases and J by 5 bases, and 20 bases separated the two germline ends. CDR3 length equals 14 residues. Germline CDR1 reads SQVTM; CDR2 reads ANQGSEA.

The rearrangement links TRBV29-1 to TRBJ1-1, with TRBD1 as a possible D gene (6 bases). This CDR3 comprises 13 residues. V was clipped by 5 bases and J by 2 bases, with 12 bases between them. Germline values: CDR1 SQVTM, CDR2 ANQGSEA. The CDR3 DNA follows: TGCAGCGTTAGGGGGAGTTTTAACACTGAAGCTTTCTTT. The encoded protein is CSVRGSFNTEAFF.

The chain carries TRBV18 and TRBJ1-2; D not certain. The CDR3 sequence is 13 residues long. The V end lost 0 bases, the J end lost 8 bases, and 10 bases lay between the germline ends. Germline V gene sequence: CDR1 KGHSH, CDR2 LQKENI. The CDR3 region has the DNA TGTGCCAGCTCACCACCTGACTTGCGGGGCTACACCTTC. It codes for CASSPPDLRGYTF.

The chain uses TRBV13 and TRBJ2-7; 8 positions match TRBD1. J lost 7 bases, V lost 4 bases, and 9 bases had no gene match. The CDR3 has 14 amino acids. In germline, CDR1 is PRHDT, CDR2 FYEKMQ (reference sequence). The CDR3 nucleotides read TGTGCCAGCAGCTCCGGACAGGGACTGGGGGAGCAGTACTTC. It codes for CASSSGQGLGEQYF.

This clone was counted ten times or more. This sequence joins TRBV28 and TRBJ2-7; no reliable D call. This CDR3 is 12 amino acids long. Trimming shortened V by 11 bases and J by 3 bases, and 14 bases separated the two germline ends. CDR1 and CDR2 (germline): MDHEN, SYDVKM. The DNA of the CDR3 is TGTGCCCACGCATCCGGAGACTACGAGCAGTACTTC. This encodes CAHASGDYEQYF.

This clone appeared once. The chain carries TRBV19 and TRBJ2-2; D remains ambiguous. The CDR3 extends over 13 amino acids. Germline V gives CDR1 LNHDA, CDR2 SQIVND (reference sequence). V lost 1 base to trimming and J lost 6 bases, with 6 bases between them. The CDR3 sequence is CASSIAGSGELFF. CDR3 sequence (DNA): TGTGCCAGTAGTATAGCCGGGTCCGGGGAGCTGTTTTTT.

V usage is TRBV7-9 and J usage is TRBJ2-3; D remains ambiguous. The V gene lost 5 bases and the J gene lost 4 bases, with 13 bases spanning the gap. Per germline, CDR1 SEHNR and CDR2 FQNEAQ (reference sequence). The CDR3 consists of 14 residues. The DNA of the CDR3 is TGTGCCAGCAGCGCCTCCTTTGCCCCAGATACGCAGTATTTT. Protein: CASSASFAPDTQYF. Looking up the rest from reference TRBV7-9 and TRBJ2-3 gives the full variable domain: DTGVSQNPRHKITKRGQNVTFRCDPISEHNRLYWYRQTLGQGPEFLTYFQNEAQLEKSRLLSDRFSAERPKGSFSTLEIQRTEQGDSAMYLCASSASFAPDTQYFGPGTRLTVL.

V usage is TRBV29-1 and J usage is TRBJ2-3; TRBD1 matches 7 bases. With 4 bases clipped from V and 0 bases from J, the junction kept 7 bases outside the gene matches. This CDR3 region has 15 residues. Germline-derived CDR1 and CDR2 are SQVTM and ANQGSEA. CDR3 amino acids: CSVGVPGQSTDTQYF. The CDR3 bases are TGCAGCGTTGGGGTACCGGGACAGAGCACAGATACGCAGTATTTT.